This T cell receptor (beta chain) emerged from a study of high-grade serous ovarian cancer treatment subgroups. Background on the study: Each sample yielded on average around 7,000 unique TCR beta rearrangements from approximately 13,000 reads.

As for this clone: Its antigen remains unidentified.

The data were produced by immunoSEQ multiplex PCR, yet TCRdb's version contains in-frame clones alone and is incomplete. Of about 12,000 clones listed, 88% are singletons. Between the trimmed V and J ends, which lost 6 bases and 7 bases, there was a span of 19 bases. The CDR3 consists of 16 residues. Per germline, CDR1 MDHEN and CDR2 SYDVKM. Notes on the study in general: TCR relatedness rose with neoantigen level and trended with mutation load.

Tumor samples were obtained before definitive surgery or chemotherapy. The source of this sequence is a human donor with high-grade serous ovarian cancer. The chain couples TRBV28 to TRBJ1-6; D gene unclear. The sample consisted of tumor tissue. CDR3 in DNA: TGTGCCAGCAGAACTACCTTACCTGGGAGCAATTCACCCCTCCACTTT. Translation: CASRTTLPGSNSPLHF.